This TCR beta chain was captured by sequencing in a study of blood T cells in healthy people across ages. Findings and caveats of the study: Naive T cell percentage showed a strong correlation with TCR beta diversity.

Russia was home to the donors, healthy Caucasian individuals aged about 6 to 90. This clonotype showed up just a few times. Its antigen is as yet unknown. PCR was performed a second time for about 6 to 11 cycles using a sample-barcoded 5' primer and a J-beta primer mix. In TCRdb, the 5' RACE reads were re-called with MiXCR into one record per CDR3 protein. The table includes approximately 800,000 distinct CDR3 sequences, around 50% detected once. The CDR3 is made up of 16 amino acids. V shed 7 bases, J shed 0 bases, and the junction held 11 bases outside the gene matches. The germline CDR1 and CDR2 sequences are SQVTM and ANQGSEA.

The chain links TRBV29-1 to TRBJ2-1; 8 nucleotides match TRBD2. This receptor was obtained from a man aged 35 to 55 in good health. Sequenced sample: blood. The CDR3, as DNA: TGCAGCGCATCGGGGATAGCGGGGAGCTCCTACAATGAGCAGTTCTTC. Its translation is CSASGIAGSSYNEQFF.